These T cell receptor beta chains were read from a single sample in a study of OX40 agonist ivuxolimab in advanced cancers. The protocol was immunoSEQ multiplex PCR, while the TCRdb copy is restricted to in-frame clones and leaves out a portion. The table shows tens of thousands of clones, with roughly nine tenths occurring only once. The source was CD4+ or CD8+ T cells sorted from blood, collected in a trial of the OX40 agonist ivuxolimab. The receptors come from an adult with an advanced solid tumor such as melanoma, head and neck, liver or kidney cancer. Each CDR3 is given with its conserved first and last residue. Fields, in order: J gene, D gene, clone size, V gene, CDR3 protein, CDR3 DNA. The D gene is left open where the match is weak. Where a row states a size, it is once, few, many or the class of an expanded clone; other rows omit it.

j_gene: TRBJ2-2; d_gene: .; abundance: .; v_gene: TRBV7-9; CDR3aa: CASSLPSSLNTGELFF; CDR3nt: TGTGCCAGCAGCTTACCATCCAGTCTAAACACCGGGGAGCTGTTTTTT
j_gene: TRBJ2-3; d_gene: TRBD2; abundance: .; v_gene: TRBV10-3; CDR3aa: CAISESLSGGGGTQYF; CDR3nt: TGTGCCATCAGTGAGTCCTTGAGCGGGGGAGGTGGTACGCAGTATTTT
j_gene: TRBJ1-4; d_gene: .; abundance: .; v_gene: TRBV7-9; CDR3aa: CASSRTRRGTNEKLFF; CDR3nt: TGTGCCAGCAGCCGCACAAGGAGGGGGACTAATGAAAAACTGTTTTTT
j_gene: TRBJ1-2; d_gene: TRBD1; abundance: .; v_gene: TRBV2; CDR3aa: CASTDRDYGYTF; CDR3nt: TGTGCCAGCACCGACAGGGACTATGGCTACACCTTC
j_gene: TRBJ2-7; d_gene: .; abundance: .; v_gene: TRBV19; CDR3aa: CASSIGVSEQYF; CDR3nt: TGTGCCAGTAGTATAGGGGTCTCCGAGCAGTACTTC
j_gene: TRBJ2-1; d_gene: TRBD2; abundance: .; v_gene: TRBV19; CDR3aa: CASSNRTSGTSSYNEQFF; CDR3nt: TGTGCCAGTAGTAACCGGACTAGCGGGACGAGCTCCTACAATGAGCAGTTCTTC
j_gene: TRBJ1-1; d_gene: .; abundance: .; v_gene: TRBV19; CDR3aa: CASPQGTEAFF; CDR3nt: TGTGCCAGTCCACAGGGCACTGAAGCTTTCTTT
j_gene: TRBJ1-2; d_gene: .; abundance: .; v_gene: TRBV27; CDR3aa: CASSPTIWYGYTF; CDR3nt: TGTGCCAGCAGTCCGACGATCTGGTATGGCTACACCTTC
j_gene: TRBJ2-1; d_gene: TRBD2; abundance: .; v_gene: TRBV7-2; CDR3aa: CASSWLAGSSYNEQFF; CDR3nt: TGTGCCAGCAGCTGGCTAGCGGGGAGCTCCTACAATGAGCAGTTCTTC
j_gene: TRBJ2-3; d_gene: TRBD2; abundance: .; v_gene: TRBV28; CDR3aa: CASRPRTSGTDTQYF; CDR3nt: TGTGCCAGCAGACCCCGGACTAGCGGCACAGATACGCAGTATTTT
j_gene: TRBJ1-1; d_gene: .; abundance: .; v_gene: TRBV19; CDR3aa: CASRMSRSTEAFF; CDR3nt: TGTGCCAGTAGGATGTCCAGGTCCACTGAAGCTTTCTTT
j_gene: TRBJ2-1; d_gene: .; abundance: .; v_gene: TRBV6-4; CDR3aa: CASSDSMGERTRSYNEQFF; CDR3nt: TGTGCCAGCAGTGACTCGATGGGTGAGCGGACCCGCTCCTACAATGAGCAGTTCTTC
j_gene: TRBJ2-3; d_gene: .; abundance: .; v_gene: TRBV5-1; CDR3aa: CASRKGHLGTDTQYF; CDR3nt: TGCGCCAGCAGGAAGGGGCACTTAGGCACAGATACGCAGTATTTT
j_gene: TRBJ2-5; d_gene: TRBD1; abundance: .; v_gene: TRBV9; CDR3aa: CASSPRDRRESGETQYF; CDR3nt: TGTGCCAGCAGCCCACGGGACAGAAGGGAAAGTGGTGAGACCCAGTACTTC
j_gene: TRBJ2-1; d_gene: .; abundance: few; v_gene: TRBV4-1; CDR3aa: CASSQVLVIVEQFF; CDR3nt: TGCGCCAGCAGCCAAGTCTTAGTGATTGTTGAGCAGTTCTTC
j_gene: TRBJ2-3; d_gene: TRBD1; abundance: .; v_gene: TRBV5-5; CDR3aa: CASSDGQGVDTQYF; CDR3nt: TGTGCCAGCAGCGACGGACAGGGGGTGGATACGCAGTATTTT
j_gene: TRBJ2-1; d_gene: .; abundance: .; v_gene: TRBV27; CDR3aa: CASSEQGNEQFF; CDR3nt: TGTGCCAGCAGCGAACAGGGCAATGAGCAGTTCTTC
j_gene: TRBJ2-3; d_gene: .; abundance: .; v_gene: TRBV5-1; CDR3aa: CASSLALTRFTDTQYF; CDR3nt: TGCGCCAGCAGCTTGGCGTTAACCAGGTTTACAGATACGCAGTATTTT
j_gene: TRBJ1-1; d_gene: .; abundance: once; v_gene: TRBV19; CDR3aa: CASLDRNEAFF; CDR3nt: TGTGCCAGCCTCGACAGAAATGAAGCTTTCTTT
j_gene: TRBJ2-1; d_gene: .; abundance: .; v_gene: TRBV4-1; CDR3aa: CASSQAGTHQNEQFF; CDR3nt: TGCGCCAGCAGCCAGGCCGGGACCCACCAAAATGAGCAGTTCTTC
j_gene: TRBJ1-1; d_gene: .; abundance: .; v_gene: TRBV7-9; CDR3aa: CASEAPRVAEAFF; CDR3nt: TGTGCCAGCGAAGCCCCAAGGGTCGCTGAAGCTTTCTTT
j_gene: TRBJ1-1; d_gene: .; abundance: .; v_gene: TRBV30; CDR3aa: CAWSVLQNTEAFF; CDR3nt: TGTGCCTGGAGTGTACTGCAGAACACTGAAGCTTTCTTT